This TCR beta chain was recorded in a study of OX40 agonist ivuxolimab in advanced cancers. V gave up 0 bases and J gave up 2 bases, with 7 bases separating them. Per the germline V gene, CDR1 is MNHEY and CDR2 is SMNVEV (reference sequence). This CDR3 region has 14 residues. TCRdb keeps only in-frame clones here, not all; method: immunoSEQ multiplex PCR. Of tens of thousands of clones in the sample, 80% to 85% were seen once. Source: CD4+ or CD8+ T cells sorted from blood, taken in a trial of the OX40 agonist ivuxolimab. V gene TRBV27 combines with J gene TRBJ1-2; D might be TRBD1 (6 bases). This TCR was recovered from an adult with an advanced solid tumor such as melanoma, head and neck, liver or kidney cancer. The CDR3 spells CASSLSGGNYGYTF. CDR3 sequence (DNA): TGTGCCAGCAGTTTATCGGGGGGCAACTATGGCTACACCTTC.